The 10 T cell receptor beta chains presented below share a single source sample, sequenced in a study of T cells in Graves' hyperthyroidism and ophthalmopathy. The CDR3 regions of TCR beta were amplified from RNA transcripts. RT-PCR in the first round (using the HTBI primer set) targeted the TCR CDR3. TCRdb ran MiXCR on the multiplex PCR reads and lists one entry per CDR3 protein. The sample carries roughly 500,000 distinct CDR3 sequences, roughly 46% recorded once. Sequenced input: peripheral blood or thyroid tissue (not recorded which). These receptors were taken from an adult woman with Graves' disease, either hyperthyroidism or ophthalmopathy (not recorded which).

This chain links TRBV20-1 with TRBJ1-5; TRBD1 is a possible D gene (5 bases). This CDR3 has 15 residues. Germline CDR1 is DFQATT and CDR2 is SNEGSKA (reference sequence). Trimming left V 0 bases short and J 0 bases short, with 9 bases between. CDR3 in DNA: TGCAGTGCTAGAGATCGGGGCATTAGCAATCAGCCCCAGCATTTT. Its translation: CSARDRGISNQPQHF.

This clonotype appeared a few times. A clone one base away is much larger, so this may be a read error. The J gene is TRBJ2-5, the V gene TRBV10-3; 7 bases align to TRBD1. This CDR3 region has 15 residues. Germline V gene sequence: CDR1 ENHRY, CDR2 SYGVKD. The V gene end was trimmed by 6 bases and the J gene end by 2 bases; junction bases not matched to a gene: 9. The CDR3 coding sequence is TGTGCCATCAGAAGCGACAGGGTGGGGCAAGAGACCCAGTACTTC. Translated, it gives CAIRSDRVGQETQYF.

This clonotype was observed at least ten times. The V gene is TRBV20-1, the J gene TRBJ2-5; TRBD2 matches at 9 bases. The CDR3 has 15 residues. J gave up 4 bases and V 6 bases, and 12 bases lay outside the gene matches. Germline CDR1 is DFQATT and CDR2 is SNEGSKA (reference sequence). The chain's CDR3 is CSALDRTLAGETQYF. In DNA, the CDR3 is TGCAGTGCCCTTGATCGGACACTAGCGGGAGAGACCCAGTACTTC.

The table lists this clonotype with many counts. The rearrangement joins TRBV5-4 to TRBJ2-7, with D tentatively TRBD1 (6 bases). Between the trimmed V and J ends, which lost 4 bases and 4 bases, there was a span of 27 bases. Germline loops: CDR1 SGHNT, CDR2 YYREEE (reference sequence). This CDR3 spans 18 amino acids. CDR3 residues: CASSATENRALAMYEQYF. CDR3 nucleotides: TGTGCCAGCAGCGCAACGGAAAACAGGGCTCTTGCTATGTACGAGCAGTACTTC.

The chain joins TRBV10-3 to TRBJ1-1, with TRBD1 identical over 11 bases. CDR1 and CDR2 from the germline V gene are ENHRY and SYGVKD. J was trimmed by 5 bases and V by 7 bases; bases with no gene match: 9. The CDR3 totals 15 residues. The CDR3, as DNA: TGTGCCATCAAAGGACAGGGGGCGCCTCGGACTGAAGCTTTCTTT. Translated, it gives CAIKGQGAPRTEAFF.

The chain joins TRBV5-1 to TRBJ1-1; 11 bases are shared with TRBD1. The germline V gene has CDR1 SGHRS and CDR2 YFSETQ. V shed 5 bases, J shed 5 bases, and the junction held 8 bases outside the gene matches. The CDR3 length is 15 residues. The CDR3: CASSSGDRGSTEAFF. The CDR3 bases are TGCGCCAGCAGTTCTGGGGACAGGGGGTCGACTGAAGCTTTCTTT. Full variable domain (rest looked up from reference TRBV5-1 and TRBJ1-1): KAGVTQTPRYLIKTRGQQVTLSCSPISGHRSVSWYQQTPGQGLQFLFEYFSETQRNKGNFPGRFSGRQFSNSRSEMNVSTLELGDSALYLCASSSGDRGSTEAFFGQGTRLTVV.

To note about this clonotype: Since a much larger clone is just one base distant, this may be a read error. The CDR3 coding sequence is TGTGCCAGCAATTTCCCAGGGGCCTACGAGCAGTACTTC. Encoded protein: CASNFPGAYEQYF. This rearrangement joins TRBV27 to TRBJ2-7; D possibly corresponds to TRBD1 (6 bases). Germline V gene lookup returns CDR1 MNHEY and CDR2 SMNVEV (reference sequence). The length of the CDR3 is 13 residues. V lost 7 bases and J 2 bases, leaving 12 bases between the germline ends.

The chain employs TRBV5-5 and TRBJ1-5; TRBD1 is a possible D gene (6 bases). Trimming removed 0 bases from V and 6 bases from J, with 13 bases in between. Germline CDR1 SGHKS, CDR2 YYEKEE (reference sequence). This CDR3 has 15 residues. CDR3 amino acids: CASSLASGDGQPQHF. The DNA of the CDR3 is TGTGCCAGCAGCTTGGCCTCAGGGGATGGTCAGCCCCAGCATTTT.

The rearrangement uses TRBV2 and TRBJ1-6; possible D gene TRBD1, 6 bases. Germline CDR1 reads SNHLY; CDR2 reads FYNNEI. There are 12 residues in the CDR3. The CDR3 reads CARFRGNSPLHF. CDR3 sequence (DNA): TGTGCTAGATTCAGGGGTAATTCACCCCTCCACTTT. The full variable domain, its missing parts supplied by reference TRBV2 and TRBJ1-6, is EPEVTQTPSHQVTQMGQEVILRCVPISNHLYFYWYRQILGQKVEFLVSFYNNEISEKSEIFDDQFSVERPDGSNFTLKIRSTKLEDSAMYFCARFRGNSPLHFGNGTRLTVT.

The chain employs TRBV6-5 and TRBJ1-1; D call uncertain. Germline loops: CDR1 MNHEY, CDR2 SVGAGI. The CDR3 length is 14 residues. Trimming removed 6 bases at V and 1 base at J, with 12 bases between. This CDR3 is CASSPRNGNTEAFF. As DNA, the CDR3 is TGTGCCAGCAGCCCTCGGAATGGGAACACTGAAGCTTTCTTT.